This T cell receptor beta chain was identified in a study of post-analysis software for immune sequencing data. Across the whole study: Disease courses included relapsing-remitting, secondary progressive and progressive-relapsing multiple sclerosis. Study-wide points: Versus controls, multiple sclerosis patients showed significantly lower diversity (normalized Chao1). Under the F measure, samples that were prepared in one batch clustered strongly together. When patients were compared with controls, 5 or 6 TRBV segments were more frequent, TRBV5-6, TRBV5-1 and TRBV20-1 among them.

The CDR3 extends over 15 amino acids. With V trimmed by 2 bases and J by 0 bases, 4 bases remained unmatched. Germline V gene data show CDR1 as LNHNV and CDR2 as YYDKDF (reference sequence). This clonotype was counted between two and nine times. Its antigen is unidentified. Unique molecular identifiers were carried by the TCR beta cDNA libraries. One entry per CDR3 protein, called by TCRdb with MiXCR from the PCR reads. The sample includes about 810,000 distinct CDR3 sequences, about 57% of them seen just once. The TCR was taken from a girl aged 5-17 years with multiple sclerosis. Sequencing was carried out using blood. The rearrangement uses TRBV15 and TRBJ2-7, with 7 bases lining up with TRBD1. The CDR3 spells CATSRYRDSSYEQYF. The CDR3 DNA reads TGTGCCACCAGCAGATACCGGGACAGCTCCTACGAGCAGTACTTC.